These 10 T cell receptor beta chains came from one sample sequenced in a study of T cells in Graves' hyperthyroidism and ophthalmopathy. RNA transcripts yielded amplified TCR beta CDR3 regions. Using the HTBI primer set, a first-round RT-PCR was run on the TCR CDR3. TCRdb processed the multiplex PCR reads anew with MiXCR; each CDR3 protein has one entry. The table includes 280,000 or so distinct CDR3 sequences, 25% to 30% detected once. Sequenced: blood. The receptors originated from a man aged 40-49 years with Graves' hyperthyroidism that later progressed to Graves' ophthalmopathy.

The chain has TRBV15 and TRBJ2-2, with D unclear. Germline V gene data show CDR1 as LNHNV and CDR2 as YYDKDF (reference sequence). The CDR3 has 14 amino acids. The V gene lost 0 bases and the J gene lost 3 bases, with 5 bases spanning the gap. The CDR3 nucleotides read TGTGCCACCAGCAGAGATGCGGACACCGGGGAGCTGTTTTTT. Its translation is CATSRDADTGELFF. The full variable domain, completed using reference TRBV15 and TRBJ2-2, is DAMVIQNPRYQVTQFGKPVTLSCSQTLNHNVMYWYQQKSSQAPKLLFHYYDKDFNNEADTPDNFQSRRPNTSFCFLDIRSPGLGDTAMYLCATSRDADTGELFFGEGSRLTVL.

This clonotype was found a few times. The rearrangement links TRBV12-3 or TRBV12-4 to TRBJ2-2; 8 bases map to TRBD2. The junction had 5 bases not matched to a gene; V was cut back by 7 bases and J by 4 bases. This CDR3 is 14 amino acids long. CDR3 DNA sequence: TGTGCCAGCACCCCCGGGACTAGCACCGGGGAGCTGTTTTTT. Amino acids: CASTPGTSTGELFF.

This clonotype was found many times. The genes are TRBV20-1 and TRBJ2-7; TRBD1 agrees at 8 bases. V lost 4 bases and J lost 3; bases outside the gene matches: 5. From germline, CDR1 is DFQATT and CDR2 SNEGSKA (reference sequence). The CDR3 runs to 13 residues. Here the CDR3 DNA reads TGCAGTGCTATAGGACAGGGTCTCTACGAGCAGTACTTC. Its translation is CSAIGQGLYEQYF.

V and J are TRBV7-2 and TRBJ2-5, with 9 bases identical to TRBD1. J was trimmed by 5 bases and V by 5 bases; bases with no gene match: 9. Germline V gene sequence: CDR1 SGHTA, CDR2 FQGNSA. CDR3 length: 15 residues. CDR3 bases: TGTGCCAGCAGCATAACAGGGGGCGTTATTGAGACCCAGTACTTC. Its translation: CASSITGGVIETQYF.

This clonotype was found once. This chain joins TRBV15 and TRBJ1-5; D unclear. Germline CDR1 reads LNHNV; CDR2 reads YYDKDF (reference sequence). This CDR3 region has 15 residues. V was pared by 0 bases and J by 9 bases, with 15 bases between. CDR3 residues: CATSRDSTAQRPQHF. The CDR3 coding sequence is TGTGCCACCAGCAGAGATTCTACCGCACAACGGCCCCAGCATTTT.

A note on this clonotype: It may be a read error: a sequence one base away is much more abundant. The chain has TRBV6-2 or TRBV6-3 and TRBJ2-2; TRBD1 matches 10 bases. This CDR3 is 14 amino acids long. After removal of 7 bases from V and 4 bases from J, the junction contained 3 bases not matched to a gene. Germline values: CDR1 MNHEY, CDR2 SVGEGT. CDR3 nucleotides: TGTGCCAGCACGACAGGGGGCGGCACCGGGGAGCTGTTTTTT. Residues: CASTTGGGTGELFF.

This clonotype has just a few counts. This sequence joins TRBV6-4 and TRBJ1-2, with D perhaps matching TRBD1 (5 bases). Trimming stripped 3 bases from V and 8 bases from J, with 19 bases between. The CDR3 is made up of 15 amino acids. From germline, CDR1 is MRHNA and CDR2 SNTAGT. CDR3 residues: CASSEQVGDVDGYTF. CDR3 coding DNA: TGTGCCAGCAGTGAACAGGTTGGGGATGTCGACGGCTACACCTTC.

The rearrangement uses TRBV20-1 and TRBJ2-7, with 10 positions matching TRBD1. This CDR3 has 14 residues. J gave up 4 bases and V 3 bases, and 6 bases lay outside the gene matches. In germline, CDR1 is DFQATT, CDR2 SNEGSKA (reference sequence). Here the CDR3 DNA reads TGCAGTGCTAGCCGGGACAGGGGAGATTACGAGCAGTACTTC. Its translation: CSASRDRGDYEQYF.

This clonotype was observed many times. The chain carries TRBV5-4 and TRBJ2-7, with TRBD1 matching 8 bases. CDR3 size: 14 residues. V gave up 3 bases and J gave up 2 bases; unmatched junction bases: 4. CDR1 and CDR2 (germline): SGHNT, YYREEE (reference sequence). The CDR3 sequence is CASSSGQGTYEQYF. The CDR3 nucleotides are TGTGCCAGCAGCTCTGGACAGGGTACCTACGAGCAGTACTTC.

Points on this clonotype: The CDR3 end shows no conserved phenylalanine or tryptophan, and so a read error is likely. DNA for the CDR3: TGTGCCAGCAGCTTATTCGGGGACAAGCAAGAGACCCAGTACTCC. This codes for CASSLFGDKQETQYS. This chain uses TRBV7-2 with TRBJ2-5, with D tentatively TRBD1 (6 bases). Germline V gene data show CDR1 as SGHTA and CDR2 as FQGNSA. Trimming shortened V by 2 bases and J by 2 bases, and 12 bases separated the two germline ends. CDR3 size: 15 residues.